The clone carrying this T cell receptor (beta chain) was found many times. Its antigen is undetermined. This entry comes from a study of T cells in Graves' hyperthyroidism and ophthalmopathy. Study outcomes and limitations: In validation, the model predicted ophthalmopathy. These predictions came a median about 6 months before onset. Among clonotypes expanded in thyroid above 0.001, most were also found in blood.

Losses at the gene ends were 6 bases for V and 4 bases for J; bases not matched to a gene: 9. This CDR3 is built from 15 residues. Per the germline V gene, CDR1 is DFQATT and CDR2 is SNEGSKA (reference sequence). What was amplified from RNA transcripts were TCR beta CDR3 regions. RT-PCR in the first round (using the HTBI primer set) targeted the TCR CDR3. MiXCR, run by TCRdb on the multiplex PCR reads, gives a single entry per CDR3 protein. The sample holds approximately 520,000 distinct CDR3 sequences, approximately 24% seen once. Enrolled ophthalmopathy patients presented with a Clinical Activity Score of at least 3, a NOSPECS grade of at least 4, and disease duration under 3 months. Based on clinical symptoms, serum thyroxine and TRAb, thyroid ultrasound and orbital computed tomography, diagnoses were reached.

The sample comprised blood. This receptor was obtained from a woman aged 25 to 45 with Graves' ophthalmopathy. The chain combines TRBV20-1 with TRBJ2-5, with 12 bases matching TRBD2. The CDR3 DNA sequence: TGCAGTGCAAACCCTAGCGGGGGGGCCGCAGAGACCCAGTACTTC. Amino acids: CSANPSGGAAETQYF.